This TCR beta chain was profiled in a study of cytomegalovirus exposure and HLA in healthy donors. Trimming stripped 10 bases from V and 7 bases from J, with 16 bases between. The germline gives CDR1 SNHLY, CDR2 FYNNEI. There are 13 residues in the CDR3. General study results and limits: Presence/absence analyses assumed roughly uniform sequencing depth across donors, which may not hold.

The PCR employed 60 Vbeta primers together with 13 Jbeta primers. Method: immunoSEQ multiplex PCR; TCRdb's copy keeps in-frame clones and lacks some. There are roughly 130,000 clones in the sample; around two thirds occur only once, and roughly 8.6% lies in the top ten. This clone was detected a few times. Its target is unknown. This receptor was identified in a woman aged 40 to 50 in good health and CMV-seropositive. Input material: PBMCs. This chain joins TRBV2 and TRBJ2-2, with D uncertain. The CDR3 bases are TGTGCCACCCACGGCCAGGATCTCGGGGAGCTGTTTTTT. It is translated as CATHGQDLGELFF.